The next 7 T cell receptor beta chains were all read from a single sample in a study of T cell repertoires in cytomegalovirus infection (dated by TCRdb to about 2019). These reads were obtained on an Illumina HiSeq 1500. TCRdb's own reprocessing of the public reads used fastp at Q25 and MiXCR and kept productive beta chains. Under each unique CDR3 protein, matching rows form one entry showing the most common genes and DNA. The sample table records some 130,000 distinct CDR3 sequences; more than 7% of these occur just once. The leading ten clones occupy over 9.5% of the sample. The sequencing input was PBMCs. Receptor source: a human donor in good health (CMV status not recorded). Some clones in this sample may be carry-over from other donors' samples.

This clonotype has a count of ten or more. This sequence joins TRBV3-1 and TRBJ1-1; D gene unclear. V was cut by 8 bases and J by 10 bases, with 11 bases left in between. Per germline, CDR1 LGHDT and CDR2 YNNKEL (reference sequence). CDR3 length: 10 residues. Here the CDR3 DNA reads TGTGCCAGCCCAATGGGTGGAGCTTTCTTT. This translates into CASPMGGAFF.

This clonotype was observed many times. The chain combines TRBV2 with TRBJ2-7; D unresolved. The CDR3 covers 13 residues. Germline lookup yields CDR1 SNHLY and CDR2 FYNNEI. Trimming removed 8 bases from V and 2 bases from J, with 13 bases in between. The CDR3 sequence is CASLQRTTYEQYF. The CDR3 region has the DNA TGTGCCAGCCTACAGCGTACAACCTACGAGCAGTACTTC.

At least ten counts were recorded for this clonotype. This chain connects TRBV6-1 to TRBJ2-7, with D perhaps assigned TRBD1 or TRBD2 (5 bases each). The V and J ends lost 3 bases and 6 bases respectively, with 18 bases between them. This CDR3 spans 15 amino acids. CDR1 is MNHNS, CDR2 SASEGT, per germline. CDR3 residues: CASSEVGVLFREQYF. The CDR3 DNA reads TGTGCCAGCAGTGAGGTGGGGGTCCTCTTTCGCGAGCAGTACTTC.

This clonotype was observed at least ten times. J is TRBJ1-2 and V is TRBV7-2; D unclear. Looked up from germline, CDR1 is SGHTA and CDR2 is FQGNSA. V dropped 4 bases and J dropped 3 bases, with 12 bases sitting between them. CDR3 length: 14 residues. The CDR3 here is CASSSGIRDYGYTF. The CDR3 DNA sequence: TGTGCCAGCAGCTCCGGAATTAGGGACTATGGCTACACCTTC.

This clonotype occurred many times. The J gene is TRBJ1-2, the V gene TRBV11-2; D is uncertain. CDR3 length equals 14 residues. Trimming left V 4 bases short and J 4 bases short, with 13 bases between. Germline V CDR1 and CDR2: SGHAT, FQNNGV. The CDR3 sequence: CASSSTIRGYGYTF. In DNA, the CDR3 is TGTGCCAGCAGCTCGACGATCCGGGGCTATGGCTACACCTTC.

The table lists this clonotype with many counts. The chain carries TRBV20-1 and TRBJ1-2, with TRBD1 matching over 8 bases. The length of the CDR3 is 13 residues. CDR1 and CDR2 from the germline V gene are DFQATT and SNEGSKA (reference sequence). V gave up 4 bases and J gave up 8 bases; unmatched junction bases: 9. CDR3 sequence: CSATDRGTGGYTF. CDR3 nucleotides: TGCAGTGCTACAGACAGGGGAACAGGCGGCTACACCTTC.

This clonotype was seen many times. The V gene is TRBV2, the J gene TRBJ1-1; no definite D call. V lost 6 bases and J 7 bases, leaving 9 bases between the germline ends. This CDR3 has 11 residues. The germline V gene has CDR1 SNHLY and CDR2 FYNNEI. CDR3 DNA sequence: TGTGCCAGCAGCGAGGTACTTGAAGCTTTCTTT. Amino acid sequence: CASSEVLEAFF.